Following are 2 T cell receptor beta chains from one sample sequenced in a study of blood T cell repertoires in COVID-19. Clones were sequenced by immunoSEQ multiplex PCR, and TCRdb holds only the in-frame ones, with some missing. The sample includes approximately 120,000 clones, roughly 83% of them seen just once. The specimen was peripheral blood. The source is a human donor in a cohort sampled during active COVID-19.

The chain has TRBV5-1 and TRBJ2-1; 10 nucleotides line up with TRBD2. Germline CDR1 is SGHRS and CDR2 is YFSETQ. V shed 6 bases, J shed 1 base, and the junction held 13 bases outside the gene matches. The CDR3 sequence is 18 residues long. The CDR3, as DNA: TGCGCCAGCACCGCAAAATCGACTAGCGGGTCTTCCTACAATGAGCAGTTCTTC. Protein: CASTAKSTSGSSYNEQFF. Full variable domain (remainder filled in from reference TRBV5-1 and TRBJ2-1): KAGVTQTPRYLIKTRGQQVTLSCSPISGHRSVSWYQQTPGQGLQFLFEYFSETQRNKGNFPGRFSGRQFSNSRSEMNVSTLELGDSALYLCASTAKSTSGSSYNEQFFGPGTRLTVL.

The chain links TRBV5-6 to TRBJ2-2; 8 bases are shared with TRBD1. Germline V CDR1 and CDR2: SGHDT, YYEEEE. The J segment lost 7 bases and the V segment lost 4 bases, leaving 6 bases of the junction unmatched. The CDR3 covers 14 residues. The CDR3, as DNA: TGTGCCAGCAGCCCTACAGGGGGTATCGGGGAGCTGTTTTTT. Translation: CASSPTGGIGELFF.